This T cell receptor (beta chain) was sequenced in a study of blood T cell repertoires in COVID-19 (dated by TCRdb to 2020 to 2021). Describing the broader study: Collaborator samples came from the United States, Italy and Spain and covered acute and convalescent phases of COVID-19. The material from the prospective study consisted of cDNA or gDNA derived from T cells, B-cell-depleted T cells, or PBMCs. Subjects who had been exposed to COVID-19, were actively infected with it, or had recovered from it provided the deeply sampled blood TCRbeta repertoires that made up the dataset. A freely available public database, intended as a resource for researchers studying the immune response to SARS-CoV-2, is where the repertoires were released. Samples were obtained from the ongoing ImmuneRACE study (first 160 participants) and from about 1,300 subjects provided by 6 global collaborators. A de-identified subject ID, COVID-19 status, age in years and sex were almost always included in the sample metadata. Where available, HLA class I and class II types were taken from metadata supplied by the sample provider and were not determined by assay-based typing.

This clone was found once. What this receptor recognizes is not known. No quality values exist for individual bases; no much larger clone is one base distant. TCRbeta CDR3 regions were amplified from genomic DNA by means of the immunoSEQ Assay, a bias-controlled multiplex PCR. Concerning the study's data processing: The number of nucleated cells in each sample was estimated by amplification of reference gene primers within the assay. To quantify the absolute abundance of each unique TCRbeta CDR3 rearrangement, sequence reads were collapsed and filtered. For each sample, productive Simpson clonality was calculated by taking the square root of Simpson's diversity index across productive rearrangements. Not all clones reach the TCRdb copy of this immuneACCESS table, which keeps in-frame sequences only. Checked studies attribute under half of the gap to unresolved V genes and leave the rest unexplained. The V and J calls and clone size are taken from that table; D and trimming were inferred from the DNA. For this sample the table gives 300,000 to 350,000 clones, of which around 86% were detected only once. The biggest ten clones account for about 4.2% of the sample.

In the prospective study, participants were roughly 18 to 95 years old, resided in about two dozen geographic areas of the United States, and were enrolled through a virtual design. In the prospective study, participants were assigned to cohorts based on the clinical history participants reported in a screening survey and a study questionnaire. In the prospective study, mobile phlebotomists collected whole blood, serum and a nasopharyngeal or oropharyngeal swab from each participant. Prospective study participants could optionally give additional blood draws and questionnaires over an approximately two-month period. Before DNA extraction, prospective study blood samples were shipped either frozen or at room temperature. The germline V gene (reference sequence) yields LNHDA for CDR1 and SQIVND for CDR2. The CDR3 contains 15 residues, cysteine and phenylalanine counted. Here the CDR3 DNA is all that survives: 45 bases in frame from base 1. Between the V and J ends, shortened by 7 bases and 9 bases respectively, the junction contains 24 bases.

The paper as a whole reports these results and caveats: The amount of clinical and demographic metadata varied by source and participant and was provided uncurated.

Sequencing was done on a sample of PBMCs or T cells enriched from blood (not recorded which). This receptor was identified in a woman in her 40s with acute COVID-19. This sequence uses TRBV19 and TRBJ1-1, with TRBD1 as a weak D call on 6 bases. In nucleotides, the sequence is TGTGCCAGTAACCCGTTACAGGGTTCCAGCGATAAAGCTTTCTTT. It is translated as CASNPLQGSSDKAFF.